These 9 T cell receptor beta chains were all obtained from the same sample, sequenced in a study of cytomegalovirus exposure and HLA in healthy donors. The study ran its PCR with 60 Vbeta and 13 Jbeta primers. The data were produced by immunoSEQ multiplex PCR, yet TCRdb's version contains in-frame clones alone and is incomplete. Among 100,000 or so clones listed, approximately 82% were seen once. Material: PBMCs. The receptors derive from a man in his forties in good health and CMV-seronegative.

This sequence joins TRBV11-2 and TRBJ1-2, with D hard to call. Trimming took off 2 bases at V and 8 bases at J, with 6 bases between the two ends. The CDR3 totals 11 residues. Germline assignment: CDR1 SGHAT and CDR2 FQNNGV. CDR3 sequence reads: CASSLTRGYTF. CDR3 DNA sequence: TGTGCCAGCAGCTTAACTAGGGGCTACACCTTC.

V gene TRBV5-6 combines with J gene TRBJ1-1; D is unresolved. V dropped 0 bases and J dropped 7 bases, with 7 bases sitting between them. Germline V gene data show CDR1 as SGHDT and CDR2 as YYEEEE. There are 12 residues in the CDR3. In DNA form, the CDR3 reads TGTGCCAGCAGCTTGGGTAGAGATGAAGCTTTCTTT. It encodes CASSLGRDEAFF.

The rearrangement links TRBV11-2 to TRBJ2-3; a weak D match, TRBD1 (6 bases). The germline V gene has CDR1 SGHAT and CDR2 FQNNGV. CDR3 length: 15 residues. Trimming pared 1 base from V and 3 bases from J, leaving 11 bases between. The chain's CDR3 is CASSLGGLSTDTQYF. The CDR3 nucleotides read TGTGCCAGCAGCTTAGGGGGGCTTAGTACAGATACGCAGTATTTT. Filled out from reference TRBV11-2 and TRBJ2-3, the complete variable domain reads EAGVAQSPRYKIIEKRQSVAFWCNPISGHATLYWYQQILGQGPKLLIQFQNNGVVDDSQLPKDRFSAERLKGVDSTLKIQPAKLEDSAVYLCASSLGGLSTDTQYFGPGTRLTVL.

A few counts support this clone. V is TRBV4-1 and J is TRBJ1-1, with 7 bases lining up with TRBD1. The J segment lost 5 bases and the V segment lost 5 bases, leaving 5 bases of the junction unmatched. The CDR3 covers 13 residues. Looked up from germline, CDR1 is MGHRA and CDR2 is YSYEKL. For the CDR3, the DNA is TGCGCCAGCAGCGACAGGGTGGGGACTGAAGCTTTCTTT. Encoded protein: CASSDRVGTEAFF.

The V and J genes are TRBV7-9 and TRBJ1-1; 8 positions match TRBD1. V was pared by 4 bases and J by 1 base, with 2 bases of the junction left unmatched. CDR1 and CDR2 (germline): SEHNR, FQNEAQ (reference sequence). This CDR3 has 14 amino acids. The CDR3 coding sequence is TGTGCCAGCAGCTGGGACAGGCCGAACACTGAAGCTTTCTTT. Protein product: CASSWDRPNTEAFF.

The chain recombines TRBV18 with TRBJ1-1, with TRBD1 matching over 7 bases. From germline, CDR1 is KGHSH and CDR2 LQKENI. The J segment lost 2 bases and the V segment lost 3 bases, leaving 6 bases of the junction unmatched. CDR3 length: 15 amino acids. For the CDR3, the DNA is TGTGCCAGCTCACCCACAGGGGATTTTAACACTGAAGCTTTCTTT. This codes for CASSPTGDFNTEAFF.

DNA for the CDR3: TGTGCCAGCCTTCCCCCACGCACAGCGGACAGCACAGATACGCAGTATTTT. Its protein is CASLPPRTADSTDTQYF. This chain connects TRBV7-2 to TRBJ2-3, with D tentatively TRBD2 (5 bases). This CDR3 comprises 17 residues. Deletions cut 8 bases from V and 0 bases from J, with 21 bases between. The germline V gene encodes CDR1 SGHTA and CDR2 FQGNSA.

This clone occurred once. This rearrangement joins TRBV6-5 to TRBJ1-1; weak D call: TRBD1 (5 bases). CDR1 and CDR2 from the germline V gene are MNHEY and SVGAGI. This CDR3 has 14 amino acids. Between the trimmed V and J ends, which lost 2 bases and 4 bases, there was a span of 11 bases. The CDR3 region has the DNA TGTGCCAGCAGTTACGACAGCAGAGGCACTGAAGCTTTCTTT. This sequence encodes CASSYDSRGTEAFF.

The chain carries TRBV7-3 and TRBJ2-3; D possibly corresponds to TRBD2 (6 bases). CDR1 and CDR2 from the germline V gene are SGHTA and FQGTGA. Trimming pared 6 bases from V and 6 bases from J, leaving 16 bases between. The CDR3 is 14 residues long. The CDR3 DNA is TGTGCCAGCAGTCGACTAGATTCGGCTGATACGCAGTATTTT. Translation: CASSRLDSADTQYF.